The T cell receptor (beta chain) described here comes from a study of cytomegalovirus exposure and HLA in healthy donors. Overall study context: From HLA-typed donors, an early data release held 70 million to 100 million unique TCRs. General observations from the study: Researchers counted around 180 TCR beta chains as cytomegalovirus-associated. For TCR beta chains, V- and J-gene trimming was later linked to a missense DCLRE1C variant. Across donors, presence/absence analyses took sequencing depth to be roughly uniform.

With regard to this clone: The antigen remains undetermined.

The V gene lost 5 bases and the J gene lost 7 bases, with 17 bases spanning the gap. The CDR3 runs to 14 residues. Germline CDR1 MNHEY, CDR2 SVGAGI. Both 60 Vbeta primers and 13 Jbeta primers went into the PCR. Here immunoSEQ multiplex PCR was the method, and the copy in TCRdb shows in-frame clones only, minus some. The sample records 99,000 or so clones, approximately 83% being singletons. The chain links TRBV6-5 to TRBJ1-2, with D possibly TRBD1 on 6 matching bases. This clonotype was sampled from a female donor in good health and CMV-seropositive. Specimen: PBMCs. The CDR3 sequence: CASSPRGGQGGYTF. DNA for the CDR3: TGTGCCAGCAGTCCAAGGGGGGGGCAGGGTGGCTACACCTTC.